Given below is one T cell receptor (beta chain) in context. Its antigen is not identified. The entry originates in a study of T cell responses to AZD1222 COVID-19 vaccine. Whole-study results and caveats: Among vaccine-associated CD4 TCRs, coverage spanned spike, with dominance at 160-218 and 743-854.

Germline CDR1 and CDR2: SGHTA and FQGNSA. The CDR3 runs 15 residues. V lost 5 bases, J lost 0 bases, and 2 bases stayed unmatched. Generated by immunoSEQ multiplex PCR, the TCRdb table keeps only in-frame clones and is missing some. The table has approximately 140,000 clones, about nine tenths seen once. The TCR sequence derives from an adult in good health. This chain links TRBV7-2 with TRBJ2-1, with 9 bases lining up with TRBD1. The material sequenced was peripheral blood, taken on day 0 of AZD1222 vaccination. Here the CDR3 reads CASSEQGASYNEQFF. CDR3 nucleotides: TGTGCCAGCAGCGAACAGGGGGCCTCCTACAATGAGCAGTTCTTC.